This note documents a single TCR beta chain sequence. The antigen remains undetermined. The V and J ends lost 3 bases and 6 bases, in that order; junction bases with no gene match: 11. Germline CDR1 DFQATT, CDR2 SNEGSKA (reference sequence). The CDR3 is 15 amino acids. The treatment denotes: roughly 11-day PBMC culture with coronavirus spike peptide pools or control peptides (ViraFEST assay). In the ViraFEST assay, peptide-pool expansion preceded TCR sequencing of expanded clonotypes. Sequenced with the Oncomine TCR Beta short-read assay was DNA taken from cultured CD4+ T cells. TCRdb re-called the PCR reads through MiXCR, storing one row per CDR3 protein. In the table there are fewer than 7,000 distinct CDR3 sequences, 48% of which are singletons. The data were taken from a study of vaccination and CD4 T cells after COVID-19. In the study overall: Investigators took post-vaccine samples a median 72 days after dose two, within a range of 14 to 241.

Study-wide points: The rise in median SARS-CoV-2-reactive clonotypes, from about 20 to 38, was not significant.

The receptor's source is a human donor who had recovered from COVID-19. V and J are TRBV20-1 and TRBJ2-7; 10 bases match TRBD1. What was sequenced was CD4+ T cells from blood, cultured in vitro. CDR3 sequence: CSARTGQGSLGEQYF. The DNA of the CDR3 is TGCAGTGCTAGGACGGGACAGGGGAGTCTGGGCGAGCAGTACTTC.